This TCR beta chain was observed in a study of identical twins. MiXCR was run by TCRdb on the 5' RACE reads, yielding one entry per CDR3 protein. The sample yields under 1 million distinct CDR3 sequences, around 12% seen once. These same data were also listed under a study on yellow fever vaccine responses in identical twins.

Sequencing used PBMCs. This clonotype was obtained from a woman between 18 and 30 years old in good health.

The CDR3 region has the DNA TGCAGTGCTAGACTCCTCGGACAGGCGAACACTGAAGCTTTCTTT. Its protein is CSARLLGQANTEAFF. This chain connects TRBV20-1 to TRBJ1-1; 7 bases line up with TRBD1. Per germline, CDR1 DFQATT and CDR2 SNEGSKA (reference sequence). The V segment lost 2 bases and the J segment 1 base; nucleotides outside the gene matches: 7. This CDR3 spans 15 amino acids.